A selection of T cell receptor beta chains follows, all from one sample in a study of CD8+ T cells in alopecia areata. Libraries were prepared by immunoSEQ multiplex PCR; TCRdb keeps only in-frame clonotypes and omits some of them. This table has 100,000 to 150,000 clones, about 59% appearing once. This specimen consisted of CD4+ T cells sorted from blood, obtained at week 4, from a patient treated with tofacitinib. Receptor source: a human donor with alopecia areata. CDR3s include the opening cysteine and the closing phenylalanine or tryptophan. The order of the fields is J gene, V gene, D gene, clone size, CDR3 DNA, CDR3 protein. D genes are given only for firm matches. Rows may omit the clone size; those that give it use once, few, many or a size class.

J: TRBJ2-5; V: TRBV5-1; D: .; size: .; DNA: TGCGCCAGCAGTACGGGCAAAGAGACCCAGTACTTC; CDR3: CASSTGKETQYF
J: TRBJ2-3; V: TRBV7-2; D: TRBD2; size: few; DNA: TGTGCCAGCAGCTTCGGGACTAGCGGTCCTACGCAGTATTTT; CDR3: CASSFGTSGPTQYF
J: TRBJ1-2; V: TRBV7-2; D: TRBD1; size: .; DNA: TGTGCCAGCAGCTTCCAGGGGGCGAACTATGGCTACACCTTC; CDR3: CASSFQGANYGYTF
J: TRBJ2-7; V: TRBV30; D: TRBD2; size: .; DNA: TGTGCCTGGAACCACGGGGCGGGAGGAACCTACGAGCAGTACTTC; CDR3: CAWNHGAGGTYEQYF
J: TRBJ2-1; V: TRBV9; D: .; size: .; DNA: TGTGCCAGCAGCGTAGAAGTGGAGCAGTTCTTC; CDR3: CASSVEVEQFF
J: TRBJ1-1; V: TRBV6-5; D: TRBD1; size: few; DNA: TGTGCCAGCAGGAGGACAGGGCAGGACACTGAAGCTTTCTTT; CDR3: CASRRTGQDTEAFF
J: TRBJ2-2; V: TRBV11-2; D: TRBD2; size: .; DNA: TGTGCCAGCAGCTCGGGACTAGCGGGGAGGACCGGGGAGCTGTTTTTT; CDR3: CASSSGLAGRTGELFF
J: TRBJ2-1; V: TRBV4-1; D: .; size: .; DNA: TGCGCCAGCAGCCAATCCTCAGATGGGGGTTATTGGTACAATGAGCAGTTCTTC; CDR3: CASSQSSDGGYWYNEQFF
J: TRBJ1-2; V: TRBV28; D: .; size: few; DNA: TGTGCCAGCAGTCCCACCGGGTTTGGCTACACCTTC; CDR3: CASSPTGFGYTF
J: TRBJ1-4; V: TRBV5-1; D: .; size: .; DNA: TGCGCCAGCAGCTCCCGGATCCAAGATGAAAAACTGTTTTTT; CDR3: CASSSRIQDEKLFF
J: TRBJ1-2; V: TRBV27; D: TRBD1; size: .; DNA: TGTGCCAGCAGGGTGACAGGGGCGGGCGGCTACACCTTC; CDR3: CASRVTGAGGYTF
J: TRBJ1-2; V: TRBV25-1; D: .; size: .; DNA: TGTGCCAGCCGCAACGCAGGGAATGGCGGCTACACCTTC; CDR3: CASRNAGNGGYTF
J: TRBJ2-5; V: TRBV9; D: .; size: .; DNA: TGTGCCAGCAGCGTAGGCCCAAGCCAAGAGACCCAGTACTTC; CDR3: CASSVGPSQETQYF
J: TRBJ1-4; V: TRBV7-2; D: .; size: .; DNA: TGTGCCAGCAGTCGGGCGGCCGCAACTAATGAAAAACTGTTTTTT; CDR3: CASSRAAATNEKLFF
J: TRBJ1-1; V: TRBV29-1; D: .; size: .; DNA: TGCAGCGTTGAAAAGGCAAGGAACACTGAAGCTTTCTTT; CDR3: CSVEKARNTEAFF
J: TRBJ2-5; V: TRBV9; D: TRBD2; size: .; DNA: TGTGCCAGCAGCGTTAATAGCGGGGGGGCGGAAGAGACCCAGTACTTC; CDR3: CASSVNSGGAEETQYF
J: TRBJ2-5; V: TRBV2; D: .; size: .; DNA: TGTGCCAGCAGTGAAGACCTAGCACGGACCCAGTACTTC; CDR3: CASSEDLARTQYF
J: TRBJ2-4; V: TRBV29-1; D: TRBD1; size: .; DNA: TGCAGCGTGGTACAGGGGCGGCGGGACATTCAGTACTTC; CDR3: CSVVQGRRDIQYF
J: TRBJ1-2; V: TRBV29-1; D: TRBD1; size: .; DNA: TGCAGCATCACGGGACAGGGACCATATGGCTACACCTTC; CDR3: CSITGQGPYGYTF
J: TRBJ2-1; V: TRBV30; D: .; size: .; DNA: TGTGCCTGGAGTGTATTCACCGGACGCTACAATGAGCAGTTCTTC; CDR3: CAWSVFTGRYNEQFF
J: TRBJ1-2; V: TRBV18; D: TRBD1; size: .; DNA: TGTGCCAGCTCGCACAGGGGCGACTATGGCTACACCTTC; CDR3: CASSHRGDYGYTF
J: TRBJ2-7; V: TRBV28; D: .; size: .; DNA: TGTGCCAGCAACCCAGCGGGACACCTTACCTACGAGCAGTACTTC; CDR3: CASNPAGHLTYEQYF
J: TRBJ2-6; V: TRBV29-1; D: .; size: .; DNA: TGCAGCGCCATCGAGGTCTACACAACTGGGGCCAACGTCCTGACTTTC; CDR3: CSAIEVYTTGANVLTF
J: TRBJ1-1; V: TRBV19; D: TRBD1; size: .; DNA: TGTGCCAGTAGTGCAGGACAGGGGACGAACACTGAAGCTTTCTTT; CDR3: CASSAGQGTNTEAFF
J: TRBJ1-1; V: TRBV7-9; D: .; size: .; DNA: TGTGCCAGCAGCCCTGTGGGCATAGACACTGAAGCTTTCTTT; CDR3: CASSPVGIDTEAFF
J: TRBJ2-7; V: TRBV7-8; D: TRBD2; size: few; DNA: TGTGCCAGCAGCTTAGATGGACTAGCGGGATACGAGCAGTACTTC; CDR3: CASSLDGLAGYEQYF
J: TRBJ2-3; V: TRBV7-2; D: .; size: many; DNA: TGTGCCAGCAGCTCAGGGCTAGCGAATCAAGATACGCAGTATTTT; CDR3: CASSSGLANQDTQYF
J: TRBJ2-1; V: TRBV10-3; D: .; size: .; DNA: TGTGCCATCAGTACGGCTAGCGACGGAGAGCAGTTCTTC; CDR3: CAISTASDGEQFF
J: TRBJ1-1; V: TRBV7-8; D: .; size: few; DNA: TGTGCCAGCAGCCTGGGACGGAACACTGAAGCTTTCTTT; CDR3: CASSLGRNTEAFF
J: TRBJ2-7; V: TRBV29-1; D: TRBD2; size: .; DNA: TGCAGCGTTGTTTCTAGCGGGGGCCACGAGCAGTACTTC; CDR3: CSVVSSGGHEQYF
J: TRBJ2-2; V: TRBV5-1; D: .; size: .; DNA: TGCGCCAGCCACCCCACGATCACCGGGGAGCTGTTTTTT; CDR3: CASHPTITGELFF
J: TRBJ2-7; V: TRBV29-1; D: TRBD1; size: .; DNA: TGCAGCGTTGAAACAGGGGGCGGCTACGAGCAGTACTTC; CDR3: CSVETGGGYEQYF